Presented here are 27 T cell receptor beta chains from one specimen sequenced in a study of cytomegalovirus exposure and HLA in healthy donors. Researchers ran the PCR with 60 Vbeta and 13 Jbeta primers. Only in-frame clones appear in the TCRdb table, and some are missing; sequencing was by immunoSEQ multiplex PCR. In the table there are fewer than 45,000 clones, 60% to 70% of which are singletons. The material sequenced was PBMCs. All receptors come from a man aged 35-49 years in good health and CMV-seronegative.

The V gene is TRBV9, the J gene TRBJ2-3; D is perhaps TRBD2 (6 bases). Per germline, CDR1 SGDLS and CDR2 YYNGEE. The CDR3 consists of 16 residues. The germline V and J ends were trimmed by 5 bases and 2 bases, with 18 bases remaining between them. This CDR3 reads CASSPPSGHDTDTQYF. The DNA of the CDR3 is TGTGCCAGCAGTCCTCCGAGCGGGCACGACACAGATACGCAGTATTTT. The variable domain in full, completed from reference TRBV9 and TRBJ2-3, reads DSGVTQTPKHLITATGQRVTLRCSPRSGDLSVYWYQQSLDQGLQFLIQYYNGEERAKGNILERFSAQQFPDLHSELNLSSLELGDSALYFCASSPPSGHDTDTQYFGPGTRLTVL.

The chain links TRBV7-2 to TRBJ2-5, with 7 bases matching TRBD1. The CDR3 covers 14 residues. After removal of 3 bases from V and 1 base from J, the junction contained 2 bases not matched to a gene. Germline V gene lookup returns CDR1 SGHTA and CDR2 FQGNSA. The CDR3 here is CASSFQGVQETQYF. Written as DNA, the CDR3 is TGTGCCAGCAGCTTCCAGGGGGTCCAAGAGACCCAGTACTTC.

The chain joins TRBV6-6 to TRBJ1-2; 10 bases are shared with TRBD1. V shed 2 bases, J shed 5 bases, and the junction held 5 bases outside the gene matches. Germline CDR1 MNHNY, CDR2 SVGAGI (reference sequence). The CDR3 extends over 15 amino acids. This CDR3 reads CASSYPWTGGYGYTF. The CDR3 nucleotides read TGTGCCAGCAGTTACCCTTGGACAGGGGGGTATGGCTACACCTTC.

The gene calls are TRBV2 and TRBJ1-5; D is ambiguous. The V end was cut by 4 bases, the J end by 5 bases, with 9 bases between. The CDR3 covers 13 residues. CDR1 and CDR2 from the germline V gene are SNHLY and FYNNEI. The CDR3 region is CASSVYSDQPQHF. As DNA, the CDR3 is TGTGCCAGCAGTGTATATTCGGATCAGCCCCAGCATTTT.

This clone was counted between two and nine times. The rearrangement links TRBV15 to TRBJ1-3; weak D call: TRBD1 (5 bases). This CDR3 contains 16 residues. Trimming stripped 1 base from V and 0 bases from J, with 10 bases between. Germline V gene data show CDR1 as LNHNV and CDR2 as YYDKDF (reference sequence). The CDR3 DNA reads TGTGCCACCAGCAGAGGGGGCCGAACCTCTGGAAACACCATATATTTT. Its translation is CATSRGGRTSGNTIYF.

The gene calls are TRBV10-3 and TRBJ1-6; TRBD1 aligns across 9 bases. The CDR3 length is 16 residues. The ends lost 2 bases at V and 7 bases at J; junction bases unmatched: 6. Germline V gene lookup returns CDR1 ENHRY and CDR2 SYGVKD. CDR3 DNA: TGTGCCATCAGTGAGCAGCAACAGGGGGCGAATTCACCCCTCCACTTT. It encodes CAISEQQQGANSPLHF.

This clone showed up just a few times. The V and J genes are TRBV6-6 and TRBJ2-1, with 9 bases that match TRBD1. V trimming: 6 bases; J trimming: 6 bases; junction bases outside the gene matches: 12. The CDR3 spans 16 residues. The germline gives CDR1 MNHNY, CDR2 SVGAGI (reference sequence). CDR3 in amino acids: CASSLPGTGTSNEQFF. CDR3 in DNA: TGTGCCAGCAGCCTTCCCGGGACAGGGACGAGCAATGAGCAGTTCTTC.

This clone has just a few counts. This chain connects TRBV2 to TRBJ1-1; D perhaps matches TRBD1 (6 bases). Trimming shortened V by 4 bases and J by 4 bases, and 19 bases separated the two germline ends. The CDR3 sequence is 16 residues long. Germline CDR1 reads SNHLY; CDR2 reads FYNNEI. The DNA of the CDR3 is TGTGCCAGCAGTGTAACAGGGTTAGGTCGAGGCACTGAAGCTTTCTTT. It encodes CASSVTGLGRGTEAFF.

The rearrangement links TRBV7-9 to TRBJ2-5; 8 bases match TRBD1. Trimming at V came to 3 bases and at J to 11 bases, leaving 8 bases not matched to a gene. Germline V gene lookup returns CDR1 SEHNR and CDR2 FQNEAQ (reference sequence). The CDR3 sequence is 13 residues long. CDR3 DNA sequence: TGTGCCAGCAGCTTGGACAGGGATAAGGAGCAGTACTTC. Translating gives CASSLDRDKEQYF. Together with reference TRBV7-9 and TRBJ2-5, the CDR3 gives the full variable domain: DTGVSQNPRHKITKRGQNVTFRCDPISEHNRLYWYRQTLGQGPEFLTYFQNEAQLEKSRLLSDRFSAERPKGSFSTLEIQRTEQGDSAMYLCASSLDRDKEQYFGPGTRLLVL.

J is TRBJ2-1 and V is TRBV7-8; D is unresolved. The CDR3 runs 14 residues. Trimming cost V 1 base and J 6 bases, with 10 bases left between them. Germline V gene sequence: CDR1 SGHVS, CDR2 FQNEAQ. The CDR3 coding sequence is TGTGCCAGCAGCTTAGAACGAGGTTTCAATGAGCAGTTCTTC. Encoded protein: CASSLERGFNEQFF.

Only a few counts were recorded for this clone. In nucleotides, the CDR3 is TGCGCCAGCAGCCAAGACCGGACAGGGAGATCCCTCCACTTT. Amino acid sequence: CASSQDRTGRSLHF. The gene calls are TRBV4-3 and TRBJ1-6; 8 nucleotides agree with TRBD1. This CDR3 is built from 14 residues. V lost 0 bases, J lost 14 bases, and 6 bases stayed unmatched. Looked up from germline, CDR1 is LGHNA and CDR2 is YSLEER.

A few counts support this clone. The gene calls are TRBV9 and TRBJ2-3; 15 positions agree with TRBD2. The CDR3 totals 16 residues. The germline V gene encodes CDR1 SGDLS and CDR2 YYNGEE. Trimming cost V 2 bases and J 5 bases; bases outside gene matches: 3. CDR3 sequence reads: CASSVGLAGGQDTQYF. CDR3 DNA sequence: TGTGCCAGCAGCGTCGGACTAGCGGGGGGGCAAGATACGCAGTATTTT.

V is TRBV27 and J is TRBJ2-7, with TRBD1 identical over 9 bases. CDR1 and CDR2 (germline): MNHEY, SMNVEV (reference sequence). The V and J ends lost 6 bases and 3 bases, in that order; junction bases with no gene match: 6. The CDR3 contains 14 residues. The CDR3 DNA reads TGTGCCAGCAGCAGACAGGGGGATAACTACGAGCAGTACTTC. Its translation: CASSRQGDNYEQYF.

The chain joins TRBV4-2 to TRBJ2-1; 12 nucleotides line up with TRBD2. The junction had 3 bases not matched to a gene; V was cut back by 2 bases and J by 7 bases. This CDR3 contains 15 residues. Germline V lookup: CDR1 LGHNA, CDR2 YNFKEQ. CDR3 protein: CASSQLAGGNNEQFF. The CDR3 DNA reads as TGTGCCAGCAGCCAACTAGCGGGGGGGAATAATGAGCAGTTCTTC.

This clone has a single count. The rearrangement joins TRBV13 to TRBJ2-1, with 9 bases identical to TRBD1. The V gene end was trimmed by 5 bases and the J gene end by 2 bases; junction bases not matched to a gene: 4. CDR1 is PRHDT, CDR2 FYEKMQ, per germline (reference sequence). CDR3 length: 15 amino acids. CDR3 protein: CASSPDRGPYNEQFF. The DNA of the CDR3 is TGTGCCAGCAGCCCGGACAGGGGACCCTACAATGAGCAGTTCTTC. The whole variable domain, filled in from reference TRBV13 and TRBJ2-1, reads AAGVIQSPRHLIKEKRETATLKCYPIPRHDTVYWYQQGPGQDPQFLISFYEKMQSDKGSIPDRFSAQQFSDYHSELNMSSLELGDSALYFCASSPDRGPYNEQFFGPGTRLTVL.

V gene TRBV11-2 combines with J gene TRBJ2-7, with D possibly being TRBD1 (6 bases). Germline V CDR1 and CDR2: SGHAT, FQNNGV. This CDR3 contains 14 residues. V was shortened by 1 base and J by 2 bases, with 9 bases between the two germline ends. The DNA of the CDR3 is TGTGCCAGCAGCTTAGCGGCAGGGGCCTACGAGCAGTACTTC. Translated, it gives CASSLAAGAYEQYF.

In the case of this clone: At the DNA level, this CDR3 is encoded by other sequences in the same sample as well. The chain couples TRBV2 to TRBJ2-7; 7 bases agree with TRBD1. The V and J ends lost 6 bases and 1 base, in that order; junction bases with no gene match: 3. The germline CDR1 and CDR2 sequences are SNHLY and FYNNEI. CDR3 length equals 13 residues. CDR3 region: CASSYRGSYEQYF. The CDR3 DNA reads TGTGCCAGCAGCTACAGGGGATCCTACGAGCAGTACTTC.

DNA of the CDR3: TGTGCCAGTAGTACACAGGGTATCGGGACTGAAGCTTTCTTT. Its translation: CASSTQGIGTEAFF. The chain links TRBV19 to TRBJ1-1, with D possibly TRBD1 on 6 matching bases. Looked up from germline, CDR1 is LNHDA and CDR2 is SQIVND (reference sequence). V lost 4 bases, J lost 5 bases, and 14 bases lay in between. This CDR3 contains 14 residues.

This chain uses TRBV2 with TRBJ2-7; D is possibly TRBD1 (5 bases). CDR3 size: 16 residues. The V end lost 0 bases, the J end lost 2 bases, and 14 bases lay between the germline ends. The germline CDR1 and CDR2 sequences are SNHLY and FYNNEI. The CDR3 reads CASSEALETAAYEQYF. The CDR3 bases are TGTGCCAGCAGTGAAGCACTTGAGACAGCAGCCTACGAGCAGTACTTC.

J is TRBJ2-2 and V is TRBV11-3, with D possibly TRBD2 on 6 matching bases. CDR1 SGHNT and CDR2 YENEEA come from the germline V gene. V lost 5 bases to trimming and J lost 5 bases, with 15 bases between them. The CDR3 length is 15 residues. The CDR3 loop is CASSPSTGRTGELFF. As DNA, the CDR3 is TGTGCCAGCAGCCCCTCAACGGGGAGGACCGGGGAGCTGTTTTTT. Based on the CDR3 plus reference TRBV11-3 and TRBJ2-2, the full variable domain is EAGVVQSPRYKIIEKKQPVAFWCNPISGHNTLYWYLQNLGQGPELLIRYENEEAVDDSQLPKDRFSAERLKGVDSTLKIQPAELGDSAVYLCASSPSTGRTGELFFGEGSRLTVL.

The chain recombines TRBV4-1 with TRBJ2-7; possible D gene TRBD1, 6 bases. The CDR3 has 15 residues. Germline CDR1 MGHRA, CDR2 YSYEKL. Trimming cost V 8 bases and J 0 bases, with 17 bases left between them. This chain's CDR3 is CASGSPGVSSYEQYF. DNA for the CDR3: TGCGCCAGCGGTTCTCCAGGGGTAAGCTCCTACGAGCAGTACTTC.

The CDR3 region has the DNA TGTGCCAGCAGTCCACCCGGGACTAGCGTCTACGAGCAGTACTTC. It specifies CASSPPGTSVYEQYF. The chain has TRBV6-1 and TRBJ2-7; 10 bases align to TRBD2. J gave up 3 bases and V 5 bases, and 7 bases lay outside the gene matches. The CDR3 spans 15 residues. Germline CDR1 MNHNS, CDR2 SASEGT.

Only one count was recorded for this clone. This rearrangement joins TRBV19 to TRBJ1-1; D not resolved. Germline V CDR1 and CDR2: LNHDA, SQIVND (reference sequence). The CDR3 extends over 14 amino acids. The V end lost 5 bases, the J end lost 3 bases, and 13 bases lay between the germline ends. CDR3 residues: CASSFREPDTEAFF. The CDR3 coding sequence is TGTGCCAGTAGTTTCCGGGAACCAGACACTGAAGCTTTCTTT.

This chain links TRBV6-5 with TRBJ1-1, with a tentative D call TRBD1 (5 bases). Trimming left V 2 bases short and J 0 bases short, with 7 bases between. In germline, CDR1 is MNHEY, CDR2 SVGAGI. CDR3 length: 14 amino acids. The CDR3 nucleotides are TGTGCCAGCAGTTACGGGGGGATGAACACTGAAGCTTTCTTT. Amino acid sequence: CASSYGGMNTEAFF.

The chain employs TRBV7-6 and TRBJ2-5, with 12 bases lining up with TRBD2. V lost 6 bases and J lost 5; bases outside the gene matches: 10. In germline, CDR1 is SGHVS, CDR2 FNYEAQ. CDR3 length: 16 residues. Written as DNA, the CDR3 is TGTGCCAGCAGTCGTCTAGCGGGGGGGCCCGGGGAGACCCAGTACTTC. This encodes CASSRLAGGPGETQYF.

The chain uses TRBV4-2 and TRBJ2-4; 14 bases line up with TRBD2. CDR3 length: 17 residues. J lost 0 bases, V lost 3 bases, and 1 base had no gene match. CDR1 and CDR2 from the germline V gene are LGHNA and YNFKEQ. In DNA form, the CDR3 reads TGTGCCAGCAGCCAGACTAGCGGGGGGGTAGCCAAAAACATTCAGTACTTC. Translating it yields CASSQTSGGVAKNIQYF.

V and J are TRBV28 and TRBJ1-5, with TRBD1 matching 8 bases. This CDR3 comprises 14 residues. Germline-derived CDR1 and CDR2 are MDHEN and SYDVKM. The ends lost 6 bases at V and 6 bases at J; junction bases unmatched: 7. The CDR3 sequence: CASRRGQAAQPQHF. CDR3 sequence (DNA): TGTGCCAGCAGAAGGGGACAGGCGGCTCAGCCCCAGCATTTT.